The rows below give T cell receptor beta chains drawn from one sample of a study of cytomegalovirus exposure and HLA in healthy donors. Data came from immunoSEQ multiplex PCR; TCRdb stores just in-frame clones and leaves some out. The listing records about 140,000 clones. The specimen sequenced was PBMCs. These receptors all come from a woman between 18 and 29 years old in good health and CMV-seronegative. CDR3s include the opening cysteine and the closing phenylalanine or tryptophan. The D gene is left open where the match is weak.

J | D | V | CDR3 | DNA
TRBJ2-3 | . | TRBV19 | CASSNGYSQYF | TGTGCCAGTAGTAACGGTTATTCGCAGTATTTT
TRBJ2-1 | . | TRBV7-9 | CASSLDSHEQFF | TGTGCCAGCAGCTTAGACAGCCATGAGCAGTTCTTC
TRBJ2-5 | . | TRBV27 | CASSLSDGQQETQYF | TGTGCCAGCAGTTTATCCGATGGACAGCAAGAGACCCAGTACTTC
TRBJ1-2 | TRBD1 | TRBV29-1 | CSVEGGTGNGDGYTF | TGCAGCGTTGAAGGCGGGACAGGGAATGGTGATGGCTACACCTTC
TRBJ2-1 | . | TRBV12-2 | CASRFSENEQFF | TGTGCAAGTCGCTTTTCGGAGAATGAGCAGTTCTTC
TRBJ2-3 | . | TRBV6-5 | CASSSYYGSTDTQYF | TGTGCCAGCAGCTCATACTACGGGAGCACAGATACGCAGTATTTT
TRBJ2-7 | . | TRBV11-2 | CASSLGPSVTYEQYF | TGTGCCAGCAGCTTAGGTCCTAGCGTAACCTACGAGCAGTACTTC
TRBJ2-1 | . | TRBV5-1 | CASSFWPSSYNEQFF | TGCGCCAGCAGCTTTTGGCCTAGCTCCTACAATGAGCAGTTCTTC
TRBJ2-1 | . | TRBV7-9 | CASSFPRDSYNEQFF | TGTGCCAGCAGCTTTCCTCGGGACTCCTACAATGAGCAGTTCTTC
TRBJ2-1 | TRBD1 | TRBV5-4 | CASSLVDRGWDEQFF | TGTGCCAGCAGCTTGGTTGACAGGGGGTGGGATGAGCAGTTCTTC
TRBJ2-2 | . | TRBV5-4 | CASSLAATPNTGELFF | TGTGCCAGCAGCTTGGCCGCGACACCCAACACCGGGGAGCTGTTTTTT
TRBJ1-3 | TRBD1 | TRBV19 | CASMRQGKTGNTIYF | TGTGCCAGTATGCGACAGGGCAAAACTGGAAACACCATATATTTT
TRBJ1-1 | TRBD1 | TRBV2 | CASRPGQGADTEAFF | TGTGCCAGCAGACCCGGACAGGGGGCGGACACTGAAGCTTTCTTT
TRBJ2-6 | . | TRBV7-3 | CASSLAGLGSGANVLTF | TGTGCCAGCAGCTTAGCGGGACTTGGCTCTGGGGCCAACGTCCTGACTTTC
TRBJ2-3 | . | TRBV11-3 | CASSFAGDTQYF | TGTGCCAGCAGCTTCGCGGGTGATACGCAGTATTTT
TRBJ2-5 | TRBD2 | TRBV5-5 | CASSIDWGGTQYF | TGTGCCAGCAGCATCGATTGGGGGGGGACCCAGTACTTC
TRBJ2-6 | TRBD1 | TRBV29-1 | CSVEAAGTGPFSGANVLTF | TGCAGCGTTGAAGCGGCCGGGACAGGGCCGTTCTCTGGGGCCAACGTCCTGACTTTC
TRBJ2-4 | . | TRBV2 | CASSRDSKNIQYF | TGTGCCAGCAGTCGAGACAGTAAAAACATTCAGTACTTC
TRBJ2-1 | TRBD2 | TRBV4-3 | CASSPAKAPGTSGGSYNEQFF | TGCGCCAGCAGCCCAGCAAAGGCTCCCGGGACTAGCGGGGGCTCCTACAATGAGCAGTTCTTC
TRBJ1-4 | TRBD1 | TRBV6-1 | CASSRTGGDEKLFF | TGTGCCAGCAGTCGGACAGGGGGCGATGAAAAACTGTTTTTT
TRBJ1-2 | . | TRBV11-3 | CASSFTESYGYTF | TGTGCCAGCAGCTTCACAGAGAGCTATGGCTACACCTTC
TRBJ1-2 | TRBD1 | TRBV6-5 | CASRQGYGYTF | TGTGCCTCACGACAGGGCTATGGCTACACCTTC
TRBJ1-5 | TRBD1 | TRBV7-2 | CASSLDRGNNQPQHF | TGTGCCAGCAGCTTAGACAGGGGGAACAATCAGCCCCAGCATTTT
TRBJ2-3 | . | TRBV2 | CASSGTVKDTQYF | TGTGCCAGCAGTGGGACAGTTAAAGATACGCAGTATTTT
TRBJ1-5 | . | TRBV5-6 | CASQTGGQPQHF | TGTGCCAGCCAGACCGGGGGACAGCCCCAGCATTTT
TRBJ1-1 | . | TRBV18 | CASSPSQGLTEAFF | TGTGCCAGCTCACCGTCTCAGGGTCTTACTGAAGCTTTCTTT
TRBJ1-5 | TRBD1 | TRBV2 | CASSPGQGYSNQPQHF | TGTGCCAGCAGTCCGGGACAGGGCTATAGCAATCAGCCCCAGCATTTT
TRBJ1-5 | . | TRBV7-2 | CPSSPYWNQPQHF | TGTCCCAGCAGCCCCTATTGGAATCAGCCCCAGCATTTT
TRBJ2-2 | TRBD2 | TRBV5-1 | CASSPRTSGRAGAGELFF | TGCGCCAGCAGCCCCAGGACTAGCGGGAGGGCCGGTGCCGGGGAGCTGTTTTTT
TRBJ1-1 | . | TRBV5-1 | CASSLRAGDTEAFF | TGCGCCAGCAGCTTGCGGGCAGGGGACACTGAAGCTTTCTTT
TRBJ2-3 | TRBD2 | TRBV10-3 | CAISEPIGLAGSDTQYF | TGTGCCATCAGTGAGCCCATCGGGCTAGCGGGCTCAGATACGCAGTATTTT
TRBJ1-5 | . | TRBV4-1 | CASSQDARGPPQHF | TGCGCCAGCAGCCAAGATGCCAGGGGCCCGCCCCAGCATTTT
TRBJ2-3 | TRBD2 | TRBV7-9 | CASSPLREGGDTQYF | TGTGCCAGCAGCCCTCTGCGGGAGGGAGGAGATACGCAGTATTTT